These 30 T cell receptor beta chains originate from one sample sequenced in a study of T cell responses to AZD1222 COVID-19 vaccine. Clones were read by immunoSEQ multiplex PCR, and TCRdb kept only the in-frame ones, dropping some. The table shows around 200,000 clones, with 90% to 95% occurring only once. Sequences were derived from peripheral blood, sampled 28 days after the second AZD1222 dose. These receptors came from an adult who received the AZD1222 COVID-19 vaccine.

The rearrangement uses TRBV12-5 and TRBJ2-5; weak D call: TRBD1 (5 bases). Germline V gene sequence: CDR1 LGHNT, CDR2 FRNRAP. Between the trimmed V and J ends, which lost 0 bases and 5 bases, there was a span of 13 bases. The CDR3 runs 15 residues. This chain's CDR3 is CASGLVPGRAETQYF. CDR3 coding DNA: TGTGCTAGTGGTTTGGTACCGGGCAGGGCTGAGACCCAGTACTTC.

The gene calls are TRBV9 and TRBJ2-7; D is unclear. The CDR3 contains 15 residues. Germline loops: CDR1 SGDLS, CDR2 YYNGEE. Between the trimmed V and J ends, which lost 3 bases and 0 bases, there was a span of 13 bases. CDR3 in amino acids: CASSGDERNSYEQYF. The CDR3 DNA sequence: TGTGCCAGCAGCGGTGACGAACGGAACTCCTACGAGCAGTACTTC.

The chain joins TRBV7-3 to TRBJ1-2, with 10 bases matching TRBD1. Germline CDR1 SGHTA, CDR2 FQGTGA. This CDR3 is built from 15 residues. Trimming removed 4 bases from V and 8 bases from J; junction bases left unmatched: 10. CDR3: CASSSGQGFQKGYTF. CDR3 nucleotides: TGTGCCAGCAGCTCGGGACAGGGGTTCCAAAAAGGCTACACCTTC.

This clone appeared a few times. The V call is TRBV2, the J call TRBJ1-1; 9 bases match TRBD1. The CDR3 is 14 amino acids. With V trimmed by 5 bases and J by 4 bases, 5 bases remained unmatched. Germline CDR1 is SNHLY and CDR2 is FYNNEI. The CDR3 here is CASSKGQGSTEAFF. In DNA, the CDR3 is TGTGCCAGCAGTAAAGGACAGGGGAGCACTGAAGCTTTCTTT.

This clone was found once. The chain is built from TRBV28 and TRBJ1-1; tentative D call: TRBD1 (6 bases). The V and J ends lost 8 bases and 10 bases respectively, with 23 bases between them. The CDR3 is 14 amino acids. Germline values: CDR1 MDHEN, CDR2 SYDVKM. CDR3 sequence (DNA): TGTGCCAGCGTATTGTCAGGGGCCGGTTTTGGAGCTTTCTTT. This translates into CASVLSGAGFGAFF.

Notes on this clone: Germline and junction disagree at one end, which may indicate a read error. This chain links TRBV6-5 with TRBJ2-7; TRBD1 agrees at 9 bases. Germline V gives CDR1 MNHEY, CDR2 SVGAGI. The CDR3 has 15 residues. CDR3: CASFRGQGILSNGIF. CDR3 DNA sequence: TGTGCCAGCTTTCGAGGACAGGGGATCTTGTCGAACGGGATCTTC.

The rearrangement uses TRBV5-6 and TRBJ1-2; 9 nucleotides align to TRBD1. Germline CDR1 is SGHDT and CDR2 is YYEEEE. V shed 2 bases, J shed 6 bases, and the junction held 5 bases outside the gene matches. The CDR3 length is 14 residues. CDR3 protein: CASSFNRGRDGYTF. The CDR3 region has the DNA TGTGCCAGCAGCTTCAACAGGGGGCGAGATGGCTACACCTTC.

The chain combines TRBV11-3 with TRBJ2-1; TRBD2 might be the D (6 bases). This CDR3 contains 16 residues. Looked up from germline, CDR1 is SGHNT and CDR2 is YENEEA. Trimming stripped 5 bases from V and 0 bases from J, with 14 bases between. The CDR3 is CASSPLAGSSYNEQFF. The CDR3 DNA reads as TGTGCCAGCAGCCCCCTGGCGGGGAGCTCCTACAATGAGCAGTTCTTC.

The V and J genes are TRBV9 and TRBJ2-2, with 8 bases lining up with TRBD2. The germline V gene has CDR1 SGDLS and CDR2 YYNGEE. The ends lost 4 bases at V and 5 bases at J; junction bases unmatched: 10. The length of the CDR3 is 16 residues. The CDR3 protein is CASSLAGTSITGELFF. The CDR3, as DNA: TGTGCCAGCAGCCTAGCAGGGACTAGTATTACCGGGGAGCTGTTTTTT. The whole variable domain, remainder taken from reference TRBV9 and TRBJ2-2, is DSGVTQTPKHLITATGQRVTLRCSPRSGDLSVYWYQQSLDQGLQFLIQYYNGEERAKGNILERFSAQQFPDLHSELNLSSLELGDSALYFCASSLAGTSITGELFFGEGSRLTVL.

The chain carries TRBV7-9 and TRBJ1-5, with D tentatively TRBD1 (5 bases). CDR1 SEHNR and CDR2 FQNEAQ come from the germline V gene (reference sequence). The CDR3 loop spans 14 amino acids. The V gene lost 6 bases and the J gene lost 0 bases, with 9 bases spanning the gap. The CDR3 bases are TGTGCCAGCAGGGACACCAATAGCAATCAGCCCCAGCATTTT. It translates to CASRDTNSNQPQHF.

The rearrangement links TRBV4-2 to TRBJ1-4; D is possibly TRBD1 (5 bases). V was clipped by 3 bases and J by 4 bases, with 15 bases between them. Germline loops: CDR1 LGHNA, CDR2 YNFKEQ. The CDR3 runs to 16 residues. CDR3 loop: CASSQEYGTGNEKLFF. Written as DNA, the CDR3 is TGTGCCAGCAGCCAGGAGTACGGGACGGGTAATGAAAAACTGTTTTTT.

This sequence joins TRBV3-1 (or the pseudogene TRBV3-2) and TRBJ1-1; the D gene is possibly TRBD1 (5 bases). The CDR3 is 12 residues long. Trimming shortened V by 7 bases and J by 8 bases, and 14 bases separated the two germline ends. CDR1 and CDR2 from the germline V gene are LGHDT and YNNKEL (reference sequence). The CDR3 region has the DNA TGTGCCAGCATCTCGGGGCGAATGGAAGCTTTCTTT. Its protein product is CASISGRMEAFF.

This clone was recorded only once. The V and J genes are TRBV18 and TRBJ2-7; a possible D gene is TRBD2 (5 bases). The CDR3 totals 14 residues. Looked up from germline, CDR1 is KGHSH and CDR2 is LQKENI. V was trimmed by 2 bases and J by 4 bases, leaving 12 bases between them. The chain's CDR3 is CASSPYEGVYEQYF. The CDR3 DNA sequence: TGTGCCAGCTCACCATACGAGGGAGTGTACGAGCAGTACTTC. Using reference TRBV18 and TRBJ2-7 for the parts outside the CDR3, the full variable domain is NAGVMQNPRHLVRRRGQEARLRCSPMKGHSHVYWYRQLPEEGLKFMVYLQKENIIDESGMPKERFSAEFPKEGPSILRIQQVVRGDSAAYFCASSPYEGVYEQYFGPGTRLTVT.

The chain couples TRBV30 to TRBJ1-3; D remains unclear. Germline V CDR1 and CDR2: GTSNPN, SVGIG (reference sequence). Trimming took off 4 bases at V and 3 bases at J, with 10 bases between the two ends. This CDR3 has 13 residues. The CDR3 spells CAWTVRFGNTIYF. The CDR3 DNA sequence: TGTGCCTGGACCGTCCGCTTTGGAAACACCATATATTTT.

In this sample, this clone turned up once. V gene TRBV11-2 combines with J gene TRBJ1-6; 7 bases map to TRBD1. V shed 5 bases, J shed 7 bases, and the junction held 11 bases outside the gene matches. This CDR3 contains 16 residues. Germline loops: CDR1 SGHAT, CDR2 FQNNGV. The chain's CDR3 is CASSPHGTATNSPLHF. In DNA, the CDR3 is TGTGCCAGCAGCCCCCACGGGACAGCTACAAATTCACCCCTCCACTTT.

The V gene is TRBV19, the J gene TRBJ2-1; D might be TRBD1 (5 bases). CDR3 length: 16 residues. Germline CDR1 is LNHDA and CDR2 is SQIVND (reference sequence). V gave up 3 bases and J gave up 4 bases, with 16 bases separating them. CDR3 DNA: TGTGCCAGTAGTATCAGGGTGGAGCTGTCGTACAATGAGCAGTTCTTC. It encodes CASSIRVELSYNEQFF.

This chain uses TRBV12-3 or TRBV12-4 with TRBJ2-7; 7 bases are a match to TRBD1. Trimming cost V 6 bases and J 2 bases; bases outside gene matches: 4. The CDR3 has 13 amino acids. The CDR3 sequence: CASSRDRPYEQYF. The CDR3 DNA is TGTGCCAGCAGCCGGGACAGACCCTACGAGCAGTACTTC.

V and J are TRBV18 and TRBJ1-3, with TRBD1 matching 9 bases. V lost 6 bases and J lost 2; bases outside the gene matches: 2. CDR3 length: 14 amino acids. In germline, CDR1 is KGHSH, CDR2 LQKENI. Here the CDR3 DNA reads TGTGCCAGCTCCGGGACAGGGACTGGAAACACCATATATTTT. Translating gives CASSGTGTGNTIYF.

This chain links TRBV5-4 with TRBJ1-2; maybe TRBD1 (5 bases). V was clipped by 0 bases and J by 4 bases, with 10 bases between them. The CDR3 runs 14 residues. CDR1 and CDR2 from the germline V gene are SGHNT and YYREEE (reference sequence). The CDR3, as DNA: TGTGCCAGCAGCTTGGATCCAGGGATCTATGGCTACACCTTC. Its translation is CASSLDPGIYGYTF.

This rearrangement joins TRBV9 to TRBJ1-1, with 7 bases lining up with TRBD1. The germline V gene encodes CDR1 SGDLS and CDR2 YYNGEE. V trimming: 7 bases; J trimming: 3 bases; junction bases outside the gene matches: 15. CDR3 size: 16 residues. Here the CDR3 DNA reads TGTGCCAGCCGCGACCAGGGGGGGACTGTGGACACTGAAGCTTTCTTT. This codes for CASRDQGGTVDTEAFF.

The rearrangement links TRBV19 to TRBJ1-5; D ambiguous. The V gene lost 3 bases and the J gene lost 0 bases, with 9 bases spanning the gap. The CDR3 totals 15 residues. The V gene's germline CDR1 is LNHDA and CDR2 SQIVND (reference sequence). CDR3 DNA sequence: TGTGCCAGTAGTATTTTTTTGGGTAGCAATCAGCCCCAGCATTTT. Its protein product is CASSIFLGSNQPQHF.

The chain combines TRBV2 with TRBJ1-2; no firm D call. Trimming left V 6 bases short and J 4 bases short, with 15 bases between. Germline CDR1 reads SNHLY; CDR2 reads FYNNEI. CDR3 length equals 14 residues. The CDR3 DNA is TGTGCCAGCAGGCCAACCGGGAGCTTCTATGGCTACACCTTC. This gives the protein CASRPTGSFYGYTF.

The J gene is TRBJ1-3, the V gene TRBV29-1; possible D gene TRBD1, 5 bases. The CDR3 length is 14 residues. Germline lookup yields CDR1 SQVTM and CDR2 ANQGSEA. V lost 4 bases to trimming and J lost 0 bases, with 10 bases between them. CDR3 sequence: CSVGVGGSGNTIYF. Here the CDR3 DNA reads TGCAGCGTTGGGGTCGGGGGCTCTGGAAACACCATATATTTT.

The V gene is TRBV2, the J gene TRBJ1-1; 12 bases line up with TRBD1. CDR3 size: 12 residues. Germline V gene data show CDR1 as SNHLY and CDR2 as FYNNEI. With V trimmed by 7 bases and J by 12 bases, 6 bases remained unmatched. In nucleotides, the CDR3 is TGTGCCAGCATACGGGACAGGGGGCCGTCTTTCTTT. It specifies CASIRDRGPSFF. The full variable domain, rest sourced from reference TRBV2 and TRBJ1-1, is EPEVTQTPSHQVTQMGQEVILRCVPISNHLYFYWYRQILGQKVEFLVSFYNNEISEKSEIFDDQFSVERPDGSNFTLKIRSTKLEDSAMYFCASIRDRGPSFFGQGTRLTVV.

On this clone itself: One junction end does not reproduce the germline sequence, and a read error may be involved. The chain carries TRBV5-6 and TRBJ1-2; perhaps TRBD1 as D (5 bases). Germline assignment: CDR1 SGHDT and CDR2 YYEEEE. The CDR3 is 13 residues long. The CDR3 DNA reads as TGTGCCAGCAGCCCCGGCACTCTGGGGGTAGACGCCTTC. Encoded protein: CASSPGTLGVDAF.

This chain connects TRBV19 to TRBJ1-2, with 7 bases fitting TRBD1. The CDR3 is 13 amino acids. The trim removed 4 bases at V and 2 bases at J, leaving 1 base unmatched. Germline assignment: CDR1 LNHDA and CDR2 SQIVND (reference sequence). CDR3 amino acids: CASSRDRNYGYTF. DNA of the CDR3: TGTGCCAGTAGTAGGGACAGAAACTATGGCTACACCTTC.

The CDR3: CASSLVAGSYGYTF. The CDR3 DNA is TGCGCCAGCAGCTTGGTGGCCGGCAGCTATGGCTACACCTTC. The genes are TRBV5-1 and TRBJ1-2; D remains unclear. This CDR3 comprises 14 residues. Germline V gene lookup returns CDR1 SGHRS and CDR2 YFSETQ. V was shortened by 0 bases and J by 4 bases, with 10 bases between the two germline ends.

The chain carries TRBV6-1 and TRBJ2-1, with 9 positions matching TRBD2. The CDR3 sequence is 16 residues long. With V trimmed by 3 bases and J by 7 bases, 10 bases remained unmatched. The germline CDR1 and CDR2 sequences are MNHNS and SASEGT. This CDR3 is CASSESGGPLRNEQFF. CDR3 sequence (DNA): TGTGCCAGCAGTGAGAGCGGGGGGCCCTTGAGGAATGAGCAGTTCTTC.

The chain has TRBV5-1 and TRBJ1-2, with 8 bases fitting TRBD1. Looked up from germline, CDR1 is SGHRS and CDR2 is YFSETQ. The J segment lost 7 bases and the V segment lost 2 bases, leaving 7 bases of the junction unmatched. The CDR3 sequence is 14 residues long. In DNA form, the CDR3 reads TGCGCCAGCAGCTTTTCAGGGGGCGCGGCTGGCTACACCTTC. It specifies CASSFSGGAAGYTF.

This chain connects TRBV11-2 to TRBJ1-2; D is perhaps TRBD1 (6 bases). Trimming left V 5 bases short and J 4 bases short, with 20 bases between. Germline V lookup: CDR1 SGHAT, CDR2 FQNNGV. CDR3 length: 16 residues. In nucleotides, the CDR3 is TGTGCCAGCAGCCGTTCTCCGACCCGGGACACCTATGGCTACACCTTC. Translating it yields CASSRSPTRDTYGYTF.